Included here is one T cell receptor beta chain sequence, with context. These data are taken from a study of blood T cell repertoires in COVID-19. In the study overall: The study drew acute and convalescent COVID-19 samples from the United States, Italy and Spain.

The CDR3 is made up of 15 amino acids. The germline gives CDR1 SEHNR, CDR2 FQNEAQ (reference sequence). The ends lost 5 bases at V and 5 bases at J; junction bases unmatched: 8. Assay: immunoSEQ multiplex PCR; the TCRdb copy retains only in-frame clones and omits some. The sample contains about 250,000 clones, about 83% of which appear only once. This TCR was recovered from a man aged 35 to 55 with active or convalescent COVID-19. The chain employs TRBV7-9 and TRBJ2-5, with TRBD2 matching 10 bases. Sequenced input: peripheral blood. The CDR3 nucleotides are TGTGCCAGCAGCCCGACGGGACTAGCGACGGAGACCCAGTACTTC. As protein: CASSPTGLATETQYF. The entire variable domain, with the rest obtained from reference TRBV7-9 and TRBJ2-5, is as follows: DTGVSQNPRHKITKRGQNVTFRCDPISEHNRLYWYRQTLGQGPEFLTYFQNEAQLEKSRLLSDRFSAERPKGSFSTLEIQRTEQGDSAMYLCASSPTGLATETQYFGPGTRLLVL.